A selection of T cell receptor beta chains follows, all from one sample in a study of control samples from healthy donors and cancer patients. The table came from immunoSEQ multiplex PCR; TCRdb's copy has only in-frame clones and leaves some out. The data contain around 160,000 clones, roughly 93% of them singletons. Sequencing was done on a sample of blood. These receptors originate from a man between 18 and 35 years old in good health. Each CDR3 is given with its conserved first and last residue. A D gene is named only where the DNA matches it firmly. Size values are once, few and many counts, or a class for expanded clones, and some rows have none.

V	size	J	D	CDR3	DNA
TRBV4-2	.	TRBJ2-7	TRBD2	CASRPGLAPDEQYF	TGTGCCAGCAGGCCCGGACTAGCCCCCGACGAGCAGTACTTC
TRBV4-3	.	TRBJ2-7	TRBD1	CASSQVRDRSPYEQYF	TGCGCCAGCAGCCAGGTCCGGGACAGGTCCCCCTACGAGCAGTACTTC
TRBV11-2	once	TRBJ1-3	TRBD1	CASSSGTDKFGGNTIYF	TGTGCCAGCAGCTCCGGGACAGATAAGTTCGGCGGAAACACCATATATTTT
TRBV5-6	.	TRBJ2-1	.	CASSLGDWDNEQFF	TGTGCCAGCAGCTTGGGGGACTGGGACAATGAGCAGTTCTTC
TRBV4-1	once	TRBJ2-3	TRBD2	CASSRNFGLAGGLSRAEDTQYF	TGCGCCAGCAGCCGAAATTTTGGACTAGCGGGGGGGCTAAGTCGTGCAGAGGATACGCAGTATTTT
TRBV6-6	.	TRBJ2-6	.	CASSPRTAYSNLSGANVLTF	TGTGCCAGCAGTCCCAGGACAGCCTATTCAAACCTTTCTGGGGCCAACGTCCTGACTTTC
TRBV29-1	.	TRBJ2-1	.	CSVEDPSRTYNEQFF	TGCAGCGTTGAAGATCCTAGTCGGACCTACAATGAGCAGTTCTTC
TRBV5-6	.	TRBJ2-3	.	CASSLIWLPDTQYF	TGTGCCAGCAGCTTGATATGGTTGCCAGATACGCAGTATTTT
TRBV15	.	TRBJ2-7	.	CATSRGVGGQGDGSYEQYF	TGTGCCACCAGCAGAGGAGTCGGGGGCCAGGGCGACGGCTCCTACGAGCAGTACTTC
TRBV5-1	.	TRBJ1-2	.	CASSLVHTNYGYTF	TGCGCCAGCAGCTTGGTCCATACTAACTATGGCTACACCTTC
TRBV6-5	.	TRBJ1-2	.	CASSPLGDGYTF	TGTGCCAGCAGCCCCCTAGGGGATGGCTACACCTTC
TRBV28	once	TRBJ1-5	.	CASSLYLQGGNQPQHF	TGTGCCAGCAGTTTATATCTACAGGGAGGCAATCAGCCCCAGCATTTT
TRBV18	.	TRBJ2-7	.	CASSPRQSPYEQYF	TGTGCCAGCTCACCTAGACAGAGCCCCTACGAGCAGTACTTC
TRBV25-1	.	TRBJ2-4	.	CASSEFDGHKNIQYF	TGTGCCAGCAGTGAATTTGACGGCCACAAAAACATTCAGTACTTC
TRBV13	.	TRBJ1-4	.	CASSFSGSTNEKLFF	TGTGCCAGCAGCTTCTCGGGTTCAACTAATGAAAAACTGTTTTTT
TRBV2	.	TRBJ2-5	TRBD1	CASKRVGTGGETQYF	TGTGCCAGCAAACGAGTAGGGACAGGGGGAGAGACCCAGTACTTC
TRBV28	.	TRBJ2-1	.	CASTPGQGRNEQFF	TGTGCCAGCACCCCGGGGCAGGGACGCAATGAGCAGTTCTTC